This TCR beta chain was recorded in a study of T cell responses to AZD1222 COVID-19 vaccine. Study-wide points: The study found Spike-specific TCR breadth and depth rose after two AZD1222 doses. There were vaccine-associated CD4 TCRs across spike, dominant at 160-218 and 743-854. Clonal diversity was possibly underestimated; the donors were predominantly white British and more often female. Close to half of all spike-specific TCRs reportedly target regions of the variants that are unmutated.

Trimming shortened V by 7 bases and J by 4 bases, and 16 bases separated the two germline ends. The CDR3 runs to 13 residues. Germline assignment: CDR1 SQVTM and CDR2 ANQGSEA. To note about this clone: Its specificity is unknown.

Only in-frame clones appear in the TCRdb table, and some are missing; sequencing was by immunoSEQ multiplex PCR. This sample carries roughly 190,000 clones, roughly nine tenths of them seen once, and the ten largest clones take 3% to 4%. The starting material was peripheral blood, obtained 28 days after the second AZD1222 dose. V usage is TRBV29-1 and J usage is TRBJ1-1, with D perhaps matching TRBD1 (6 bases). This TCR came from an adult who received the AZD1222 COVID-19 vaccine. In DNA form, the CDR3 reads TGCAGCGCTGGGGGGCGGTTGGGCACTGAAGCTTTCTTT. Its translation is CSAGGRLGTEAFF.